This T cell receptor (beta chain) was sequenced for a study of shared clonotypes between healthy human individuals. General study points: Relative to their counterparts shared across all four donors, non-shared clonotypes exhibited diminished generation probabilities. Across subsets, estimated richness was generally greater for naive than for memory populations. Rarefaction demonstrated incomplete sorted-subset sequencing despite large depth.

The length of the CDR3 is 19 residues. V lost 6 bases to trimming and J lost 1 base; unmatched junction nucleotides: 17. Germline V gives CDR1 MNHEY, CDR2 SMNVEV (reference sequence). Profiling relied on immunoSEQ multiplex PCR, and the TCRdb table lists in-frame clones only, not all of them. The sample yields about 2.4 million clones, 80% to 95% seen once. Regarding this clone: The antigen remains undetermined.

This chain uses TRBV27 with TRBJ2-7; 11 bases align to TRBD2. This clonotype was sampled from a man aged 18 to 35 in good health. Some clones in this sample may be carry-over from other donors' samples. Sequenced: naive CD4+ T cells from PBMCs. Noted subset: CD45RA+ positively selected. The CDR3 DNA is TGTGCCAGCAGGATAGAGGCTAGCGGGAGGATTGTTATTTCCTACGAGCAGTACTTC. Amino acid sequence: CASRIEASGRIVISYEQYF.